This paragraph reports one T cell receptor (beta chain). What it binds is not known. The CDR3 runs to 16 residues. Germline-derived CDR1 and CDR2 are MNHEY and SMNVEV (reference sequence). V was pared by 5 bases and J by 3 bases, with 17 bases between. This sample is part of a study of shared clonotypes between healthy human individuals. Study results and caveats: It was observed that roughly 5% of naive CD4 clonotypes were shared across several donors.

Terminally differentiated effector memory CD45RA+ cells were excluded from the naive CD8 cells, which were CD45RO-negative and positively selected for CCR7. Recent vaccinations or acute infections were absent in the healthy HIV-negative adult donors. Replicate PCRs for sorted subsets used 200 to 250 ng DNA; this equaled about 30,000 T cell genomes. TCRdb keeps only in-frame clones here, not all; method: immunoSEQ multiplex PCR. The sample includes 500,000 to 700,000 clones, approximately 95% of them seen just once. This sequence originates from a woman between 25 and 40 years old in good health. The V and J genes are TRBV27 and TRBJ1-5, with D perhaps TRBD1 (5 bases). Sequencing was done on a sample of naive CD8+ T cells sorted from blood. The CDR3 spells CASSIRGFGTNQPQHF. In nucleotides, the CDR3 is TGTGCCAGCAGTATACGAGGTTTCGGGACCAATCAGCCCCAGCATTTT.